This entry lists 2 T cell receptor beta chains sequenced from one sample in a study of neurological immune-mediated disorders. TCRdb fed the 5' RACE reads into MiXCR, producing one record per CDR3 protein. The profile covers 95,000 to 150,000 distinct CDR3 sequences, with 3% to 3.5% appearing a single time and 1% to 1.5% taken by the ten largest. Sequenced: PBMCs. Source of these receptors: a woman in her thirties with multiple sclerosis.

This clonotype was seen at least ten times. The rearrangement uses TRBV27 and TRBJ2-3; TRBD2 agrees at 7 bases. Germline V gene sequence: CDR1 MNHEY, CDR2 SMNVEV (reference sequence). Germline trimming cut 1 base from V and 1 base from J; bases unmatched to any gene: 2. The CDR3 extends over 15 amino acids. The CDR3 sequence is CASSLWAGGTDTQYF. CDR3 in DNA: TGTGCCAGCAGTTTATGGGCGGGGGGCACAGATACGCAGTATTTT.

This clonotype has a count of ten or more. The V call is TRBV6-5, the J call TRBJ2-1; 7 bases agree with TRBD2. Per germline, CDR1 MNHEY and CDR2 SVGAGI. The CDR3 has 14 amino acids. Trimming took 5 bases from V and 8 from J; bases not matched to a gene: 9. This CDR3 reads CASSGAGVVDEQFF. CDR3 nucleotide sequence: TGTGCCAGCAGTGGGGCGGGGGTTGTGGATGAGCAGTTCTTC.